The clone carrying this TCR beta chain has a single count. This sample was included in a study of control samples from healthy donors and cancer patients. The protocol was immunoSEQ multiplex PCR, while the TCRdb copy is restricted to in-frame clones and leaves out a portion. The data show around 19,000 clones, 85% to 90% seen once. This CDR3 spans 14 amino acids. Germline V CDR1 and CDR2: MNHEY, SVGAGI. Unmatched junction bases numbered 5, after V lost 6 bases and J lost 4 bases. The sample taken for sequencing was PBMCs. The chain employs TRBV6-5 and TRBJ1-5; TRBD1 aligns across 8 bases. This receptor was taken from an older woman with head and neck cancer. The chain's CDR3 is CASSYRTGNQPQHF. In nucleotides, the CDR3 is TGTGCCAGCAGCTACCGGACAGGGAATCAGCCCCAGCATTTT.